These 11 T cell receptor beta chains came from one sample sequenced in a study of OX40 agonist ivuxolimab in advanced cancers. Clones were sequenced by immunoSEQ multiplex PCR, and TCRdb holds only the in-frame ones, with some missing. The profile shows roughly 59,000 clones, approximately 88% of them singletons. The source material was CD4+ or CD8+ T cells sorted from blood, sampled in a trial of the OX40 agonist ivuxolimab. The receptors here all came from an adult with an advanced solid tumor such as melanoma, head and neck, liver or kidney cancer.

This chain joins TRBV15 and TRBJ2-3; D gene unclear. V was pared by 5 bases and J by 2 bases, with 8 bases between. The length of the CDR3 is 13 residues. From germline, CDR1 is LNHNV and CDR2 YYDKDF (reference sequence). This chain's CDR3 is CATSGRYTDTQYF. CDR3 DNA sequence: TGTGCCACCAGCGGACGTTACACAGATACGCAGTATTTT.

This clone has a single count. The chain employs TRBV6-6 and TRBJ2-7, with 7 positions matching TRBD2. The ends lost 8 bases at V and 4 bases at J; junction bases unmatched: 8. Germline values: CDR1 MNHNY, CDR2 SVGAGI (reference sequence). This CDR3 is built from 13 residues. CDR3 DNA: TGTGCCAGCGCCCGGGCGGGGGATTACGAGCAGTACTTC. It specifies CASARAGDYEQYF.

This clone was picked up one time. J is TRBJ1-2 and V is TRBV7-2; TRBD1 matches at 8 bases. Unmatched junction bases numbered 9, after V lost 5 bases and J lost 7 bases. This CDR3 has 14 residues. The germline V gene encodes CDR1 SGHTA and CDR2 FQGNSA. This CDR3 reads CASSLQGDHCGYTF. CDR3 DNA sequence: TGTGCCAGCAGCCTACAGGGGGATCACTGTGGCTACACCTTC.

The CDR3 region is CASSQASTGIDTEAFF. The DNA of the CDR3 is TGCGCCAGCAGCCAAGCTTCGACAGGGATCGACACTGAAGCTTTCTTT. This sequence joins TRBV4-1 and TRBJ1-1; 7 nucleotides align to TRBD1. Looked up from germline, CDR1 is MGHRA and CDR2 is YSYEKL. The CDR3 extends over 16 amino acids. The V and J ends lost 1 base and 3 bases, in that order; junction bases with no gene match: 8.

This chain uses TRBV30 with TRBJ1-6; no reliable D call. In germline, CDR1 is GTSNPN, CDR2 SVGIG (reference sequence). Trimming removed 1 base from V and 3 bases from J, with 7 bases in between. The CDR3 totals 14 residues. CDR3 sequence: CAWSESDYNSPLHF. The CDR3 DNA is TGTGCCTGGAGTGAATCAGACTATAATTCACCCCTCCACTTT.

The CDR3 DNA sequence: TGTGCCAGCAGCTCCAGACAGGGGGCTATGGAGACCCAGTACTTC. It codes for CASSSRQGAMETQYF. The J gene is TRBJ2-5, the V gene TRBV7-8, with 10 bases aligning to TRBD1. Germline V gene data show CDR1 as SGHVS and CDR2 as FQNEAQ. Trimming cost V 4 bases and J 5 bases; bases outside gene matches: 7. There are 15 residues in the CDR3.

The table lists this clone with a count of one. The chain uses TRBV30 and TRBJ1-3; 9 positions match TRBD1. Trimming cost V 0 bases and J 4 bases; bases outside gene matches: 7. The CDR3 totals 16 residues. The germline gives CDR1 GTSNPN, CDR2 SVGIG (reference sequence). In DNA form, the CDR3 reads TGTGCCTGGAGTGTAGAACAGGGGGCGGCAGGAAACACCATATATTTT. Residues: CAWSVEQGAAGNTIYF.

V and J are TRBV27 and TRBJ1-5, with D possibly being TRBD1 (5 bases). Germline V lookup: CDR1 MNHEY, CDR2 SMNVEV (reference sequence). This CDR3 spans 14 amino acids. Trimming left V 3 bases short and J 7 bases short, with 13 bases between. This CDR3 is CASSFSGVEQPQHF. Written as DNA, the CDR3 is TGTGCCAGCAGTTTCTCGGGGGTAGAACAGCCCCAGCATTTT.

V is TRBV7-2 and J is TRBJ2-7, with D possibly being TRBD2 (6 bases). Trimming pared 5 bases from V and 5 bases from J, leaving 19 bases between. Germline CDR1 and CDR2: SGHTA and FQGNSA. The CDR3 has 15 amino acids. The CDR3 DNA follows: TGTGCCAGCAGCGTTACTTCCGGGGGTTGGAACGAGCAGTACTTC. This gives the protein CASSVTSGGWNEQYF.

The chain links TRBV6-5 to TRBJ1-2; D is possibly TRBD1 (6 bases). Germline V gives CDR1 MNHEY, CDR2 SVGAGI. V lost 0 bases, J lost 4 bases, and 15 bases lay in between. This CDR3 has 16 residues. The CDR3 region has the DNA TGTGCCAGCAGTTACTCGAACCAGGGGCTGTCCTATGGCTACACCTTC. It is translated as CASSYSNQGLSYGYTF.

This clone occurred a few times. The J gene is TRBJ1-5, the V gene TRBV4-1, with D hard to call. CDR1 and CDR2 from the germline V gene are MGHRA and YSYEKL. V dropped 0 bases and J dropped 0 bases, with 18 bases sitting between them. CDR3 length equals 19 residues. CDR3 sequence (DNA): TGCGCCAGCAGCCAAGATGCCCTATCGACACTTTATAGCAATCAGCCCCAGCATTTT. Protein sequence: CASSQDALSTLYSNQPQHF.